A single sample gave rise to the 10 T cell receptor beta chains below, sequenced in a study of blood T cell repertoires in COVID-19. Sequenced by immunoSEQ multiplex PCR; TCRdb stores in-frame clones only, minus some. The sample consists of around 270,000 clones, approximately 88% of them appearing once. The source material was PBMCs or T cells enriched from blood (not recorded which). Receptors were obtained from a middle-aged woman who had been exposed to COVID-19.

The J gene is TRBJ1-4, the V gene TRBV2; D uncertain. V gave up 4 bases and J gave up 8 bases, with 5 bases separating them. Germline V CDR1 and CDR2: SNHLY, FYNNEI. This CDR3 comprises 11 residues. The CDR3 protein is CASSGGEKLFF. The CDR3 region has the DNA TGTGCCAGCAGTGGCGGGGAAAAACTGTTTTTT.

This chain uses TRBV10-1 with TRBJ1-1; D might be TRBD1 (6 bases). The CDR3 loop spans 13 amino acids. CDR1 WNHNN and CDR2 SYGVQD come from the germline V gene (reference sequence). V lost 9 bases to trimming and J lost 6 bases, with 17 bases between them. CDR3: CARPQGKKAEAFF. CDR3 bases: TGCGCCAGACCCCAGGGGAAAAAGGCTGAAGCTTTCTTT.

The chain employs TRBV5-1 and TRBJ2-5; D is uncertain. Trimming removed 3 bases from V and 0 bases from J, with 3 bases in between. This CDR3 has 12 residues. Per germline, CDR1 SGHRS and CDR2 YFSETQ. The CDR3 nucleotides read TGCGCCAGCAGCTCCAACCAAGAGACCCAGTACTTC. The encoded protein is CASSSNQETQYF. The whole variable domain, filled in from reference TRBV5-1 and TRBJ2-5, reads KAGVTQTPRYLIKTRGQQVTLSCSPISGHRSVSWYQQTPGQGLQFLFEYFSETQRNKGNFPGRFSGRQFSNSRSEMNVSTLELGDSALYLCASSSNQETQYFGPGTRLLVL.

The rearrangement links TRBV13 to TRBJ1-1, with no clear D. This CDR3 region has 16 residues. V gave up 4 bases and J gave up 3 bases, with 18 bases separating them. From germline, CDR1 is PRHDT and CDR2 FYEKMQ (reference sequence). Here the CDR3 reads CASSSINTDFDTEAFF. The CDR3 DNA sequence: TGTGCCAGCAGCTCCATAAATACAGATTTCGACACTGAAGCTTTCTTT.

This chain links TRBV4-1 with TRBJ2-1; D perhaps matches TRBD2 (5 bases). The ends were cut back, 1 base at V and 13 bases at J, with 17 bases in the middle. The CDR3 sequence is 14 residues long. CDR1 is MGHRA, CDR2 YSYEKL, per germline. The CDR3 reads CASSQVISRTGQFF. In DNA, the CDR3 is TGCGCCAGCAGCCAAGTCATATCGAGGACGGGACAGTTCTTC.

This clone showed up just a few times. This chain links TRBV10-3 with TRBJ2-7, with TRBD2 identical over 14 bases. V gave up 8 bases and J gave up 12 bases; unmatched junction bases: 12. CDR1 and CDR2 (germline): ENHRY, SYGVKD. This CDR3 contains 14 residues. The CDR3: CAIGSSGTSGGTYV. In nucleotides, the CDR3 is TGTGCCATCGGGAGTTCCGGGACTAGCGGGGGAACGTACGTC.

This sequence joins TRBV7-9 and TRBJ2-3; 8 bases map to TRBD1. This CDR3 has 14 residues. J lost 3 bases, V lost 1 base, and 0 bases had no gene match. The V gene's germline CDR1 is SEHNR and CDR2 FQNEAQ (reference sequence). CDR3 sequence (DNA): TGTGCCAGCAGCTTAGGGACAGGGACAGATACGCAGTATTTT. Residues: CASSLGTGTDTQYF.

The chain is built from TRBV24-1 and TRBJ1-5, with a weak D call TRBD1 (5 bases). The germline CDR1 and CDR2 sequences are KGHDR and SFDVKD. Trimming cost V 4 bases and J 7 bases, with 16 bases left between them. The CDR3 is 15 amino acids. The chain's CDR3 is CATSDAGFSEQPQHF. DNA of the CDR3: TGTGCCACCAGTGACGCAGGGTTCTCAGAGCAGCCCCAGCATTTT.

The V and J genes are TRBV15 and TRBJ2-7; no clear D. The CDR3 covers 13 residues. V was cut by 5 bases and J by 0 bases, with 8 bases left in between. Germline CDR1 and CDR2: LNHNV and YYDKDF (reference sequence). The CDR3 region is CATSEEPSYEQYF. The CDR3 DNA follows: TGTGCCACCAGCGAGGAACCCTCCTACGAGCAGTACTTC.

V usage is TRBV10-2 and J usage is TRBJ2-4; 9 bases map to TRBD1. The CDR3 consists of 14 residues. From germline, CDR1 is WSHSY and CDR2 SAAADI. Trimming cost V 6 bases and J 8 bases; bases outside gene matches: 8. The chain's CDR3 is CASSRDRERDIQYF. The CDR3, as DNA: TGCGCCAGCAGCCGGGACAGGGAAAGGGACATTCAGTACTTC.